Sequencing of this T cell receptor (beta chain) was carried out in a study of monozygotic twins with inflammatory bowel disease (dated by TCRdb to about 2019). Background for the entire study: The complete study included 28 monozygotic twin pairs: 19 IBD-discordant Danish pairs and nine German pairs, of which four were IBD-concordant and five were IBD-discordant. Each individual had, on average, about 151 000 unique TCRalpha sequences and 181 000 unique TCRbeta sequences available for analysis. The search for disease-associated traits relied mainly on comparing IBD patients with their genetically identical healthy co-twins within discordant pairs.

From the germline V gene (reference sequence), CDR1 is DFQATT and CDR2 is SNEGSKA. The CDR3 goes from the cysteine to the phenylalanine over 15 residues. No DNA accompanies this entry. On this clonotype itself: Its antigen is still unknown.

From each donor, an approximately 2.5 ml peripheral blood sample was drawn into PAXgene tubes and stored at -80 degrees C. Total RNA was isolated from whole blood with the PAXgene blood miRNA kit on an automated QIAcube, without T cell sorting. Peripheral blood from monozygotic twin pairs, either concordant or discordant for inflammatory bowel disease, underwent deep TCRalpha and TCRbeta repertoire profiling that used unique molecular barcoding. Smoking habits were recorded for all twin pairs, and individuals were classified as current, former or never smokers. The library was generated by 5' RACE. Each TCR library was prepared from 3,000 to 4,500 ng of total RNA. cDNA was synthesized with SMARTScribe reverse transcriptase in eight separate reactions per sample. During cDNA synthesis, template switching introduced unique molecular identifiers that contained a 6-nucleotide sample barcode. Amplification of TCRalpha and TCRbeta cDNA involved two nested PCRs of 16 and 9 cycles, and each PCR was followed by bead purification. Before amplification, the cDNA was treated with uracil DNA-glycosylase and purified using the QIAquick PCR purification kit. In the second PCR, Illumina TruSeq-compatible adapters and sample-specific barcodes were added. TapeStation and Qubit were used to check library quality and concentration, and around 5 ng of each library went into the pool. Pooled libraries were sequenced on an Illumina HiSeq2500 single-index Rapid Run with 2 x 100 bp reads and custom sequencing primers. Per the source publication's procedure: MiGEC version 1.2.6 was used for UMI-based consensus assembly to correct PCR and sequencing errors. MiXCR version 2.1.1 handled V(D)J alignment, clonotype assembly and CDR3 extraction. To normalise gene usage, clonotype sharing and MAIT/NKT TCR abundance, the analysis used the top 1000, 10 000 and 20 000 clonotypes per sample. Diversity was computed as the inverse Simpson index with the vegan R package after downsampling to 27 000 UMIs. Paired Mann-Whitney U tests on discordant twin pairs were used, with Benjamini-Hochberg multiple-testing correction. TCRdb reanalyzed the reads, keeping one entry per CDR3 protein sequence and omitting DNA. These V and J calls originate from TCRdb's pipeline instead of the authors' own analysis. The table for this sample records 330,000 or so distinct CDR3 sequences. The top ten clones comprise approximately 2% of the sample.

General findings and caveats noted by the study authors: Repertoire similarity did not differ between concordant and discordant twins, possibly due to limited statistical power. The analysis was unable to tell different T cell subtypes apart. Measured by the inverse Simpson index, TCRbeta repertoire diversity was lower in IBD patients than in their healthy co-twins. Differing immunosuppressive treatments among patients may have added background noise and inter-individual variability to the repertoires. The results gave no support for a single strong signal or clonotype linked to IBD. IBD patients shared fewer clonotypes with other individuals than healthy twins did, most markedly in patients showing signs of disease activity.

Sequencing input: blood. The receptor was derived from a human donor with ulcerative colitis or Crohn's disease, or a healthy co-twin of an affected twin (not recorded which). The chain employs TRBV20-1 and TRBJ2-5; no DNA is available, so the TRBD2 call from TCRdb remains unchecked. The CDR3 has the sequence CSASVSGGAVETQYF.